Below are 4 T cell receptor beta chains sequenced from a single sample in a study of cytotoxic CD8 clonotypes in ibrutinib-treated CLL. Sequenced by immunoSEQ multiplex PCR; TCRdb stores in-frame clones only, minus some. The sample holds over 120,000 clones; around 82% are singletons and the top ten take around 7.6%. Material: PBMCs, obtained after 36 months of ibrutinib treatment. These receptor sequences come from a human donor with chronic lymphocytic leukemia.

In this sample, this clone turned up once. The V call is TRBV4-1, the J call TRBJ1-5; D call uncertain. Trimming removed 1 base from V and 6 bases from J, with 10 bases in between. There are 14 residues in the CDR3. CDR1 and CDR2 (germline): MGHRA, YSYEKL. The DNA of the CDR3 is TGCGCCAGCAGCCAAGGGGGAATAGGTCAGCCCCAGCATTTT. Its protein product is CASSQGGIGQPQHF.

This sequence joins TRBV5-1 and TRBJ2-7, with D perhaps TRBD2 (5 bases). The germline gives CDR1 SGHRS, CDR2 YFSETQ. Trimming took 3 bases from V and 3 from J, leaving 16 bases between them. The CDR3 loop spans 15 amino acids. CDR3 DNA: TGCGCCAGCAGCTGGGAAACTAGTGTCAACTACGAGCAGTACTTC. Translation: CASSWETSVNYEQYF.

The chain carries TRBV5-1 and TRBJ2-7, with D possibly TRBD1 on 6 matching bases. CDR3 length equals 14 residues. V was trimmed by 4 bases and J by 1 base, leaving 12 bases between them. CDR1 is SGHRS and CDR2 is YFSETQ in the germline V gene. CDR3 coding DNA: TGCGCCAGCAGCGCGAGTGGACAGTCCTACGAGCAGTACTTC. Residues: CASSASGQSYEQYF.

This clone was picked up one time. The gene calls are TRBV19 and TRBJ2-3; weak D call: TRBD2 (6 bases). This CDR3 comprises 11 residues. Germline V gene sequence: CDR1 LNHDA, CDR2 SQIVND (reference sequence). The germline V and J ends were trimmed by 6 bases and 6 bases, with 7 bases remaining between them. CDR3 region: CASRGGDTQYF. In DNA, the CDR3 is TGTGCCAGTAGAGGAGGGGATACGCAGTATTTT.